The 23 T cell receptor beta chains in this list originate from one sample, sequenced in a study of T cells expressing NK-cell markers. TCRdb re-called the 5' RACE reads and catalogs CDR3 proteins one per entry, DNA excluded. Here the sample table reports a few hundred thousand distinct CDR3 sequences. Input material: blood T cells: a sorted CD56 or NKG2C T cell subset, CD4+ or CD8+ T cells, or bulk PBMC T cells (not recorded which). These receptors were obtained from a man aged 18 to 30 in good health.

V is TRBV20-1 and J is TRBJ2-5; with no DNA, the TCRdb D assignment of TRBD2 cannot be verified. Germline CDR1 is DFQATT and CDR2 is SNEGSKA (reference sequence). CDR3 size: 13 residues. CDR3 protein: CSERVAGKETQYF.

This chain connects TRBV12-3 or TRBV12-4 to TRBJ1-5; TCRdb indicates TRBD1, and absent DNA this call remains unverified. CDR3 length equals 14 residues. CDR3 sequence reads: CASSPTGGKQPQHF.

The gene calls are TRBV28 and TRBJ1-6; TCRdb proposes TRBD1, but this gene call is untestable without DNA. In germline, CDR1 is MDHEN, CDR2 SYDVKM. The CDR3 covers 16 residues. The CDR3 region is CASSLGRDRGNSPLHF. Based on the CDR3 plus reference TRBV28 and TRBJ1-6, the full variable domain is DVKVTQSSRYLVKRTGEKVFLECVQDMDHENMFWYRQDPGLGLRLIYFSYDVKMKEKGDIPEGYSVSREKKERFSLILESASTNQTSMYLCASSLGRDRGNSPLHFGNGTRLTVT.

The V gene is TRBV13, the J gene TRBJ2-3; TCRdb's D gene call, TRBD2, goes unchecked for lack of DNA. Looked up from germline, CDR1 is PRHDT and CDR2 is FYEKMQ (reference sequence). The CDR3 totals 15 residues. CDR3 amino acids: CASSLRSGSTDTQYF.

The chain combines TRBV5-1 with TRBJ2-5; TCRdb outputs TRBD2, but without DNA this stays unchecked. This CDR3 is built from 14 residues. Per germline, CDR1 SGHRS and CDR2 YFSETQ. The CDR3 is CASRAGSAIETQYF.

This CDR3 is CASSYTGGSYEQYF. This rearrangement joins TRBV5-6 to TRBJ2-7; TCRdb selects TRBD1, and the lack of DNA leaves this call unchecked. Germline loops: CDR1 SGHDT, CDR2 YYEEEE. This CDR3 has 14 amino acids.

The chain combines TRBV9 with TRBJ2-7; the TCRdb D gene call, TRBD1, has no DNA to confirm it. CDR1 SGDLS and CDR2 YYNGEE come from the germline V gene. This CDR3 region has 15 residues. This CDR3 reads CASSVGLAGRYEQYF. The whole variable domain, remainder taken from reference TRBV9 and TRBJ2-7, is DSGVTQTPKHLITATGQRVTLRCSPRSGDLSVYWYQQSLDQGLQFLIQYYNGEERAKGNILERFSAQQFPDLHSELNLSSLELGDSALYFCASSVGLAGRYEQYFGPGTRLTVT.

V and J are TRBV11-2 and TRBJ2-3; TCRdb names TRBD2, which stays unverified in the absence of DNA. Germline V gene sequence: CDR1 SGHAT, CDR2 FQNNGV. The CDR3 totals 19 residues. CDR3 residues: CASSLFAGVTYRNPDTQYF.

This chain connects TRBV7-6 to TRBJ2-7; with no DNA, the TCRdb D assignment of TRBD1 cannot be verified. The length of the CDR3 is 16 residues. The germline V gene has CDR1 SGHVS and CDR2 FNYEAQ. The CDR3 region is CASSLALADPDYEQYF.

This chain connects TRBV24-1 to TRBJ1-5; lacking DNA, the TRBD1 call made by TCRdb goes unchecked. This CDR3 is built from 14 residues. CDR1 is KGHDR, CDR2 SFDVKD, per germline. The CDR3 sequence: CATSAQGGNQPQHF.

V gene TRBV7-9 combines with J gene TRBJ2-5; TCRdb names TRBD1, which stays unverified in the absence of DNA. The CDR3 spans 15 residues. Germline-derived CDR1 and CDR2 are SEHNR and FQNEAQ (reference sequence). The CDR3 protein is CASSSGQGRVKTQYF.

CDR3 residues: CASSLGQGVSQPQHF. The rearrangement uses TRBV12-3 or TRBV12-4 and TRBJ1-5; TCRdb's D call of TRBD1 is untestable without DNA. CDR3 length: 15 residues.

The genes are TRBV5-1 and TRBJ1-2; TCRdb returns TRBD1, unconfirmable since there is no DNA. The CDR3 loop spans 18 amino acids. Germline V lookup: CDR1 SGHRS, CDR2 YFSETQ. CDR3 in amino acids: CASSDAGGRGAANYGYTF. The entire variable domain, with the rest obtained from reference TRBV5-1 and TRBJ1-2, is as follows: KAGVTQTPRYLIKTRGQQVTLSCSPISGHRSVSWYQQTPGQGLQFLFEYFSETQRNKGNFPGRFSGRQFSNSRSEMNVSTLELGDSALYLCASSDAGGRGAANYGYTFGSGTRLTVV.

J is TRBJ1-1 and V is TRBV4-1. This CDR3 region has 16 residues. The V gene's germline CDR1 is MGHRA and CDR2 YSYEKL. The chain's CDR3 is CASSRPPARENTEAFF.

The chain couples TRBV15 to TRBJ2-1; TCRdb's assignment of TRBD2 cannot be checked, as there is no DNA. The germline V gene has CDR1 LNHNV and CDR2 YYDKDF (reference sequence). The CDR3 is 20 amino acids. CDR3 loop: CATSRDPGLAGSRRGNEQFF. The variable domain in full, with the rest retrieved from reference TRBV15 and TRBJ2-1, is DAMVIQNPRYQVTQFGKPVTLSCSQTLNHNVMYWYQQKSSQAPKLLFHYYDKDFNNEADTPDNFQSRRPNTSFCFLDIRSPGLGDTAMYLCATSRDPGLAGSRRGNEQFFGPGTRLTVL.

The chain carries TRBV20-1 and TRBJ2-3. The length of the CDR3 is 13 residues. Germline lookup yields CDR1 DFQATT and CDR2 SNEGSKA (reference sequence). CDR3 residues: CSAHGPRTDTQYF.

The chain couples TRBV7-9 to TRBJ2-1; TCRdb calls TRBD2, which cannot be checked without DNA. CDR1 and CDR2 from the germline V gene are SEHNR and FQNEAQ (reference sequence). The CDR3 loop spans 18 amino acids. The chain's CDR3 is CASSLGLSGGPIFDEQFF.

The chain has TRBV28 and TRBJ2-7; the TCRdb D gene call, TRBD2, has no DNA to confirm it. This CDR3 spans 15 amino acids. The V gene's germline CDR1 is MDHEN and CDR2 SYDVKM. CDR3 in amino acids: CASRLLGTSGYEQYF. Filled out from reference TRBV28 and TRBJ2-7, the complete variable domain reads DVKVTQSSRYLVKRTGEKVFLECVQDMDHENMFWYRQDPGLGLRLIYFSYDVKMKEKGDIPEGYSVSREKKERFSLILESASTNQTSMYLCASRLLGTSGYEQYFGPGTRLTVT.

The chain is built from TRBV12-3 or TRBV12-4 and TRBJ1-4; TCRdb indicates TRBD1, and absent DNA this call remains unverified. The CDR3 totals 13 residues. The CDR3 is CASSQGGLEKLFF.

The chain is built from TRBV10-3 and TRBJ2-5; TCRdb proposes TRBD1, but this gene call is untestable without DNA. Germline loops: CDR1 ENHRY, CDR2 SYGVKD. CDR3 length: 14 residues. The CDR3 spells CAIRETGGGETQYF.

The V and J genes are TRBV5-1 and TRBJ2-5; absent DNA, TCRdb's TRBD2 call cannot be checked. The CDR3 is 15 residues long. Germline V gene data show CDR1 as SGHRS and CDR2 as YFSETQ. CDR3 protein: CASRPGLADRETQYF. The variable domain in full, completed from reference TRBV5-1 and TRBJ2-5, reads KAGVTQTPRYLIKTRGQQVTLSCSPISGHRSVSWYQQTPGQGLQFLFEYFSETQRNKGNFPGRFSGRQFSNSRSEMNVSTLELGDSALYLCASRPGLADRETQYFGPGTRLLVL.

The V and J genes are TRBV25-1 and TRBJ2-3; TCRdb outputs TRBD2, but without DNA this stays unchecked. The CDR3 contains 19 residues. CDR1 MGHDK and CDR2 SYGVNS come from the germline V gene. CDR3 sequence: CASRVGYRGASGKTDTQYF.

V usage is TRBV5-1 and J usage is TRBJ2-1; no DNA is available, so the TRBD1 call from TCRdb remains unchecked. CDR3 length equals 14 residues. Germline V lookup: CDR1 SGHRS, CDR2 YFSETQ. The chain's CDR3 is CASSLVGTVNEQFF.